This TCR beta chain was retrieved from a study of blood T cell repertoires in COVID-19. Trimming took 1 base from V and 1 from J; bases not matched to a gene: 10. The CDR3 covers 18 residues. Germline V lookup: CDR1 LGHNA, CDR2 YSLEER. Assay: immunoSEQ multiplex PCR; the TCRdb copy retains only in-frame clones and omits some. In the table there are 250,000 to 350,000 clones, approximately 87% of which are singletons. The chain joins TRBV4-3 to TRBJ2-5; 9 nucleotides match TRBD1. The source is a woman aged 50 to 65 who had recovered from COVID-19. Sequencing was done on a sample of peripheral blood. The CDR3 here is CASSQGRDRALRQETQYF. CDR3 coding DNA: TGCGCCAGCAGCCAAGGAAGGGACAGGGCTTTGCGCCAAGAGACCCAGTACTTC.